The clone carrying this TCR beta chain occurred once. This entry comes from a study of blood T cells in healthy people across ages. The germline V gene has CDR1 SGHRS and CDR2 YFSETQ. The CDR3 has 14 amino acids. Combining a sample-barcoded 5' primer with a J-beta primer mix, a second PCR ran for roughly 7 to 11 cycles. TCRdb called the 5' RACE reads again in MiXCR, with one record for every CDR3 protein. This table holds about 290,000 distinct CDR3 sequences, roughly a quarter found once. Donors were healthy Caucasian individuals from Russia aged about 6 to 95. The chain uses TRBV5-1 and TRBJ2-5, with 9 positions matching TRBD2. The J call could be wrong; TRBJ2-1 is a better fit for the DNA end. The clonotype was recovered from a woman in her seventies in good health. The source material was blood. The CDR3 protein is CASSPYAGGSEQFF. The CDR3, as DNA: TGCGCCAGCAGCCCCTATGCGGGGGGGAGTGAGCAGTTCTTC.